These T cell receptor beta chains were read from a single sample in a study of blood T cells in healthy people across ages. TCRdb re-derived calls from the 5' RACE reads in MiXCR, one entry per CDR3 protein. The sample records 450,000 to 700,000 distinct CDR3 sequences, 27% being singletons. The source material was blood. Receptor source: a woman aged 70-85 years in good health. CDR3s include the opening cysteine and the closing phenylalanine or tryptophan. Each record gives: D gene, J gene, clone size, V gene, CDR3 protein, CDR3 DNA. A D gene is named only where the DNA matches it firmly. Clone size is stated in some rows and not others, as once, few, many or a class when expanded.

>.|TRBJ2-1|.|TRBV5-4
CASSFIGTANGEQFF
TGTGCCAGCAGCTTCATCGGGACGGCCAATGGTGAGCAGTTCTTC
>TRBD1|TRBJ2-5|few|TRBV30
CAWSPDRGQETQYF
TGTGCCTGGAGTCCGGACAGGGGGCAAGAGACCCAGTACTTC
>TRBD1|TRBJ2-5|few|TRBV6-2/TRBV6-3
CASSYSRTGPRETQYF
TGTGCCAGCAGTTACTCTCGGACAGGGCCAAGGGAGACCCAGTACTTC
>.|TRBJ1-4|few|TRBV6-6
CASSSGVPNEKLFF
TGTGCCAGCAGTTCAGGGGTCCCTAATGAAAAACTGTTTTTT
>.|TRBJ1-2|few|TRBV29-1
CSAQLNYGYTF
TGCAGCGCACAGCTCAACTATGGCTACACCTTC
>TRBD1|TRBJ2-3|few|TRBV10-2
CASSEDRAADTQYF
TGCGCCAGCAGTGAGGACAGGGCAGCAGATACGCAGTATTTT
>.|TRBJ2-2|few|TRBV12-3/TRBV12-4
CASMGAPGGELFF
TGTGCCAGCATGGGGGCGCCGGGCGGGGAGCTGTTTTTT
>.|TRBJ2-1|few|TRBV20-1
CAGLSYNEQFF
TGCGCCGGACTGAGCTACAATGAGCAGTTCTTC
>.|TRBJ2-1|.|TRBV7-9
CASSLNSNSYNEQFF
TGTGCCAGCAGCTTAAACAGTAACTCCTACAATGAGCAGTTCTTC
>.|TRBJ2-4|.|TRBV10-3
CAISPEGDFKNIQYF
TGTGCCATCAGCCCCGAGGGGGACTTTAAAAACATTCAGTACTTC
>.|TRBJ2-1|few|TRBV9
CASSRYQGNEQFF
TGTGCCAGCAGTCGATATCAGGGTAATGAGCAGTTCTTC
>.|TRBJ1-1|few|TRBV6-1
CASKGLVDTEAFF
TGTGCCAGCAAGGGACTGGTGGACACTGAAGCTTTCTTT
>.|TRBJ1-4|.|TRBV5-1
CASRYQGQTNEKLFF
TGCGCCAGCAGGTATCAGGGACAAACTAATGAAAAACTGTTTTTT
>TRBD1|TRBJ2-4|few|TRBV7-2
CASSLDWTGGIQYF
TGTGCCAGCAGCTTAGACTGGACAGGGGGCATTCAGTACTTC
>.|TRBJ1-3|.|TRBV5-1
CASSLTARDSGNTIYF
TGCGCCAGCAGCTTGACGGCCCGGGACTCTGGAAACACCATATATTTT
>.|TRBJ1-2|.|TRBV27
CASRGSSNYGYTF
TGTGCCAGCAGGGGGAGTTCTAACTATGGCTACACCTTC
>TRBD1|TRBJ1-2|few|TRBV6-5
CASSYQGEAYGYTF
TGTGCCAGCAGTTATCAGGGGGAAGCGTATGGCTACACCTTC
>.|TRBJ2-7|once|TRBV20-1
CSASRASSYEQYF
TGCAGTGCTAGTAGGGCTTCCTCCTACGAGCAGTACTTC
>.|TRBJ1-1|few|TRBV13
CASRFPRAGITEAFF
TGTGCCAGCAGGTTTCCCAGGGCGGGAATCACTGAAGCTTTCTTT
>.|TRBJ2-5|few|TRBV14
CASSQAPTQYF
TGTGCCAGCAGCCAAGCCCCGACCCAGTACTTC
>.|TRBJ2-5|.|TRBV10-3
CAISRLTGEETQYF
TGTGCCATCAGCCGCCTGACAGGAGAAGAGACCCAGTACTTC
>.|TRBJ1-1|few|TRBV11-2
CASSHSPGQTEAFF
TGTGCCAGCAGCCATAGCCCGGGACAAACTGAAGCTTTCTTT
>TRBD1|TRBJ1-5|.|TRBV6-5
CASSYSTTDRVWSHQPQHF
TGTGCCAGCAGTTACTCAACTACGGACAGGGTGTGGAGCCATCAGCCCCAGCATTTT
>.|TRBJ2-7|.|TRBV2
CASRRLGVVYEQYF
TGTGCCAGCAGGAGGTTGGGGGTAGTCTACGAGCAGTACTTC
>.|TRBJ2-5|few|TRBV12-3/TRBV12-4
CASSLGPGGETQYF
TGTGCCAGCAGTTTGGGGCCAGGGGGGGAGACCCAGTACTTC
>TRBD2|TRBJ2-5|.|TRBV11-1
CASSSRGDQSTQYF
TGTGCCAGCAGCTCGCGGGGGGATCAGTCGACCCAGTACTTC
>.|TRBJ1-1|.|TRBV29-1
CSVLKGTMNTEAFF
TGCAGCGTTCTCAAGGGAACGATGAACACTGAAGCTTTCTTT
>TRBD2|TRBJ2-5|.|TRBV7-2
CASSLARGSGEEETQYF
TGTGCCAGCAGCTTAGCGCGGGGAAGCGGGGAAGAAGAGACCCAGTACTTC
>TRBD1|TRBJ1-5|few|TRBV6-5
CASSLDRYQPQHF
TGTGCCAGCAGTTTGGACAGGTATCAGCCCCAGCATTTT
>.|TRBJ2-7|few|TRBV20-1
CSASKGGHTGYEQYF
TGCAGTGCTAGTAAGGGGGGACACACGGGCTACGAGCAGTACTTC
>.|TRBJ2-5|few|TRBV20-1
CSAREGTGASGTQYF
TGCAGTGCTAGAGAAGGGACCGGGGCTAGTGGGACCCAGTACTTC
>.|TRBJ1-2|few|TRBV29-1
CSVGSGAYGYTF
TGCAGCGTTGGGTCAGGGGCCTATGGCTACACCTTC
>.|TRBJ2-3|few|TRBV7-2
CASSLEGRVRTDTQYF
TGTGCCAGCAGCTTAGAGGGTAGGGTCCGCACAGATACGCAGTATTTT
>.|TRBJ1-1|.|TRBV3-1
CASSQAGGGRGTEAFF
TGTGCCAGCAGCCAAGCGGGGGGGGGGCGAGGCACTGAAGCTTTCTTT
>TRBD1|TRBJ2-6|few|TRBV5-1
CASSLLTGQGFTGANVLTF
TGCGCCAGCAGCTTGTTAACGGGACAGGGGTTCACTGGGGCCAACGTCCTGACTTTC
>TRBD1|TRBJ2-7|.|TRBV5-4
CASSYNRGKGDEQYF
TGTGCCAGCAGCTACAACAGGGGCAAGGGCGACGAGCAGTACTTC
>TRBD2|TRBJ2-1|few|TRBV12-3/TRBV12-4
CASATSGRYNEQFF
TGTGCCAGCGCAACTAGCGGGAGGTACAATGAGCAGTTCTTC
>.|TRBJ2-7|many|TRBV20-1
CSARDSGAYEQYF
TGCAGTGCTAGAGATTCGGGAGCCTACGAGCAGTACTTC
>.|TRBJ1-5|few|TRBV28
CAALGVNQPQHF
TGTGCCGCTCTGGGAGTAAATCAACCCCAGCATTTT
>.|TRBJ1-2|few|TRBV7-9
CASSLAGDLKNYGYTF
TGTGCCAGCAGCTTAGCGGGGGACCTTAAGAACTATGGCTACACCTTC
>TRBD2|TRBJ2-3|.|TRBV2
CASSISGDRTDTQYF
TGTGCCAGCAGTATTAGCGGGGACCGCACAGATACGCAGTATTTT
>.|TRBJ2-3|few|TRBV2
CASRYADTQYF
TGTGCCAGCAGATATGCCGATACGCAGTATTTT
>.|TRBJ1-2|few|TRBV10-3
CAIGRDNNLYGYTF
TGTGCCATTGGCCGGGACAATAACCTCTATGGCTACACCTTC
>.|TRBJ1-2|few|TRBV4-3
CASSQYITTGFYTF
TGCGCCAGCAGCCAATATATAACCACCGGGTTCTACACCTTC
>.|TRBJ2-5|once|TRBV7-9
CASSLEGSQQGTQYF
TGTGCCAGCAGCTTAGAGGGCAGCCAACAGGGGACCCAGTACTTC
>TRBD2|TRBJ2-1|few|TRBV7-9
CASSFDGTTNNEQFF
TGTGCCAGCAGCTTTGACGGGACTACAAACAATGAGCAGTTCTTC
>.|TRBJ2-5|.|TRBV9
CASSVAQGLGETQYF
TGTGCCAGCAGCGTAGCCCAGGGCCTAGGGGAGACCCAGTACTTC
>.|TRBJ2-7|few|TRBV5-6
CASSLYEAGFAEQYF
TGTGCCAGCAGCTTGTATGAGGCAGGGTTTGCCGAGCAGTACTTC
>.|TRBJ2-1|.|TRBV2
CASSELAGYGYEQFF
TGTGCCAGCAGTGAATTGGCAGGTTATGGTTATGAGCAGTTCTTC
>.|TRBJ2-5|.|TRBV2
CASRLGGSQETQYF
TGTGCCAGCAGGCTTGGAGGATCCCAAGAGACCCAGTACTTC
>TRBD2|TRBJ2-5|few|TRBV20-1
CSATGTSGPGPFETQYF
TGCAGTGCTACCGGGACTAGCGGCCCTGGGCCCTTCGAGACCCAGTACTTC
>.|TRBJ1-1|.|TRBV7-2
CAISSTGNTEAFF
TGTGCCATCAGCTCGACAGGGAACACTGAAGCTTTCTTT